This paragraph covers one T cell receptor beta chain sequence. Authors' methods: Researchers report that nucleated cell counts were estimated from reference gene primer amplification. Using immunoSEQ multiplex PCR, the repertoire was profiled, and TCRdb retains in-frame clones only, with some absent. The V and J calls and the clone size are those of that table, but D and trimming were determined from the DNA. The sample lists tens of thousands of clones; more than 75% were seen once. Trimming pared 4 bases from V and 8 bases from J, leaving 10 bases between. The CDR3 spans 12 residues. CDR1 SGHRS and CDR2 YFSETQ come from the germline V gene. This sample was included in a study of blood T cell repertoires in COVID-19. For the study at large: Collection of acute and convalescent COVID-19 samples took place in the United States, Italy and Spain. The cDNA or gDNA used as material had been derived from T cells, B-cell-depleted T cells, or PBMCs.

This clonotype originated in a woman in her sixties or seventies with acute or convalescent COVID-19. J is TRBJ2-1 and V is TRBV5-1; D unclear. Input material: peripheral blood. CDR3 protein: CASSAVADEQFF. In DNA form, the CDR3 reads TGCGCCAGCAGCGCGGTTGCCGATGAGCAGTTCTTC.